This T cell receptor beta chain was identified during a study of OX40 agonist ivuxolimab in advanced cancers. Assay used: immunoSEQ multiplex PCR; TCRdb lists only in-frame clones, some missing. Of 55,000 or so clones detected, approximately 86% appear once; the ten largest clones hold approximately 15%. Germline CDR1 is MDHEN and CDR2 is SYDVKM. This CDR3 region has 13 residues. V lost 6 bases and J 7 bases, leaving 15 bases between the germline ends. The study's findings and limits: Low normalized T-cell clonal expansion also characterized some of the nonresponders.

Note on this clone: Its specificity is unknown.

This receptor was identified in an adult with an advanced solid tumor such as melanoma, head and neck, liver or kidney cancer. The sequenced sample was CD4+ or CD8+ T cells sorted from blood, obtained in a trial of the OX40 agonist ivuxolimab. V is TRBV28 and J is TRBJ2-5; no clear D. CDR3 protein: CASRSRMKMTQYF. In nucleotides, the CDR3 is TGTGCCAGCAGAAGCAGGATGAAGATGACCCAGTACTTC.